These 32 T cell receptor beta chains were all obtained from the same sample, sequenced in a study of response to subunit inactivated influenza vaccine. TCRdb re-called the RT-PCR reads with MiXCR, one entry per CDR3 protein. This repertoire shows 500,000 or so distinct CDR3 sequences, about 15% found once; its top ten account for less than 4%. The sequencing used CD4+ T cells sorted from PBMCs, collected approximately 25 months after vaccination. The receptors stem from a man aged 45 to 75 who received an inactivated influenza vaccine.

CDR3 coding DNA: TGTGCCTGGAGTTCCGGACAGGGGGGCAGTCAGCCCCAGCATTTT. It is translated as CAWSSGQGGSQPQHF. The chain joins TRBV30 to TRBJ1-5; 10 nucleotides match TRBD1. Unmatched junction bases numbered 7, after V lost 2 bases and J lost 6 bases. The germline CDR1 and CDR2 sequences are GTSNPN and SVGIG (reference sequence). The CDR3 spans 15 residues.

Worth noting for this clonotype: One base away lies a much larger clone, so this may be a sequencing read error. This chain connects TRBV12-3 or TRBV12-4 to TRBJ1-1; TRBD1 aligns across 7 bases. CDR3 length equals 17 residues. The CDR3, as DNA: TGTACCAGCAGTGGTCCCTATTGGACAGGCATGAACACTGAAGCTTTCTTT. Translating it yields CTSSGPYWTGMNTEAFF.

The chain links TRBV3-1 to TRBJ2-7; D is unclear. CDR1 and CDR2 from the germline V gene are LGHDT and YNNKEL (reference sequence). The CDR3 runs 15 residues. V lost 1 base and J lost 0, with 10 bases in between. The CDR3 sequence: CASSQVRVNSYEQYF. The DNA for the CDR3 is TGTGCCAGCAGCCAAGTTAGGGTAAACTCCTACGAGCAGTACTTC.

This sequence joins TRBV7-8 and TRBJ2-7, with unresolved D. The CDR3 is 13 residues long. Per the germline V gene, CDR1 is SGHVS and CDR2 is FQNEAQ. Trimming took off 0 bases at V and 6 bases at J, with 9 bases between the two ends. The CDR3 sequence is CASSLALGREQYF. CDR3 in DNA: TGTGCCAGCAGCTTAGCGTTAGGGCGCGAGCAGTACTTC. Together with reference TRBV7-8 and TRBJ2-7, the CDR3 gives the full variable domain: GAGVSQSPRYKVAKRGQDVALRCDPISGHVSLFWYQQALGQGPEFLTYFQNEAQLDKSGLPSDRFFAERPEGSVSTLKIQRTQQEDSAVYLCASSLALGREQYFGPGTRLTVT.

This rearrangement joins TRBV20-1 to TRBJ2-7; D is undetermined. This CDR3 is built from 12 residues. Trimming took off 3 bases at V and 2 bases at J, with 8 bases between the two ends. Germline loops: CDR1 DFQATT, CDR2 SNEGSKA (reference sequence). CDR3 DNA: TGCAGTGCTAGCGAAACCACCTACGAGCAGTACTTC. It translates to CSASETTYEQYF.

This chain links TRBV28 with TRBJ1-1; no definite D call. Germline values: CDR1 MDHEN, CDR2 SYDVKM. The CDR3 consists of 15 residues. The V and J ends lost 3 bases and 3 bases respectively, with 14 bases between them. In DNA, the CDR3 is TGTGCCAGCAGTTTCAGCCTCCCGAGTTACACTGAAGCTTTCTTT. Translated: CASSFSLPSYTEAFF.

In its sample, this clonotype was seen many times. The rearrangement uses TRBV5-8 and TRBJ2-3; no clear D gene. The CDR3 loop spans 16 amino acids. Germline lookup yields CDR1 SGHTS and CDR2 YDEGEE. V lost 0 bases and J 2 bases, leaving 13 bases between the germline ends. CDR3 DNA: TGTGCCAGCAGCTTGGGCAGTAGACTGACCACAGATACGCAGTATTTT. The encoded protein is CASSLGSRLTTDTQYF.

This clonotype was observed at least ten times. J is TRBJ1-6 and V is TRBV6-1; D may be TRBD1 (5 bases). V dropped 6 bases and J dropped 6 bases, with 12 bases sitting between them. CDR3 length equals 14 residues. Looked up from germline, CDR1 is MNHNS and CDR2 is SASEGT. CDR3 residues: CASRVGRINSPLHF. The CDR3 bases are TGTGCCAGCAGGGTGGGACGGATTAATTCACCCCTCCACTTT.

This clonotype occurred a few times. V and J are TRBV4-3 and TRBJ2-3, with D perhaps given as TRBD1 or TRBD2 (6 bases each). Germline CDR1 LGHNA, CDR2 YSLEER. Trimming cost V 0 bases and J 5 bases, with 9 bases left between them. The CDR3 has 14 residues. CDR3 bases: TGCGCCAGCAGCCAAGATAGGGGGGTAGATACGCAGTATTTT. This encodes CASSQDRGVDTQYF.

This clonotype was seen more than once but under ten times. The chain carries TRBV29-1 and TRBJ1-2, with 9 bases identical to TRBD1. Germline CDR1 SQVTM, CDR2 ANQGSEA. CDR3 length: 13 amino acids. After removal of 2 bases from V and 7 bases from J, the junction contained 5 bases not matched to a gene. In nucleotides, the CDR3 is TGCAGCGTTGAAAAAACAGGGGGCGGTGGCTACACCTTC. Translated, it gives CSVEKTGGGGYTF.

This clonotype has just a few counts. The chain employs TRBV18 and TRBJ2-7; unclear D gene. The CDR3 covers 18 residues. The V end lost 3 bases, the J end lost 0 bases, and 21 bases lay between the germline ends. From germline, CDR1 is KGHSH and CDR2 LQKENI. The CDR3 nucleotides are TGTGCCAGCTCACCTCACGGCCCGACTTCATATCGCTCCTACGAGCAGTACTTC. This translates into CASSPHGPTSYRSYEQYF.

The chain recombines TRBV6-1 with TRBJ2-4, with TRBD1 matching 9 bases. The CDR3 spans 13 residues. The germline V gene encodes CDR1 MNHNS and CDR2 SASEGT. J was trimmed by 7 bases and V by 5 bases; bases with no gene match: 3. The CDR3 DNA reads TGTGCCAGCAGTAGGGACAGGGCCAACATTCAGTACTTC. Residues: CASSRDRANIQYF.

The chain carries TRBV12-3 or TRBV12-4 and TRBJ2-3; D assignment may be TRBD1 or TRBD2 (6 bases each). The CDR3 has 15 residues. The V gene lost 6 bases and the J gene lost 1 base, with 14 bases spanning the gap. This chain's CDR3 is CASRSTGAGTDTQYF. The DNA for the CDR3 is TGTGCCAGCAGATCGACGGGGGCCGGCACAGATACGCAGTATTTT.

This clonotype showed up many times. The chain carries TRBV12-3 or TRBV12-4 and TRBJ2-4, with D unresolved. The V end was cut by 3 bases, the J end by 6 bases, with 6 bases between. The length of the CDR3 is 12 residues. This CDR3 reads CASSLDGNIQYF. CDR3 sequence (DNA): TGTGCCAGCAGTTTGGACGGAAACATTCAGTACTTC.

This clonotype has just a few counts. This rearrangement joins TRBV6-5 to TRBJ1-1; possible D gene TRBD1, 6 bases. The CDR3 length is 11 residues. Trimming cost V 5 bases and J 8 bases, with 9 bases left between them. Looked up from germline, CDR1 is MNHEY and CDR2 is SVGAGI. This CDR3 reads CASSTGTEAFF. For the CDR3, the DNA is TGTGCCAGCAGTACCGGGACAGAAGCTTTCTTT.

The chain has TRBV20-1 and TRBJ2-7; 12 bases match TRBD2. The CDR3 is 16 amino acids. Germline loops: CDR1 DFQATT, CDR2 SNEGSKA (reference sequence). V lost 6 bases and J lost 4; bases outside the gene matches: 13. Here the CDR3 DNA reads TGCAGTGCGCGGGCTAGCGGGAGGGAAGGGAGGTACGAGCAGTACTTC. This encodes CSARASGREGRYEQYF.

The V and J genes are TRBV6-6 and TRBJ2-7; D is undetermined. Germline CDR1 and CDR2: MNHNY and SVGAGI (reference sequence). The V end was cut by 2 bases, the J end by 3 bases, with 5 bases between. This CDR3 is 12 amino acids long. The CDR3 loop reads CASSYDLYEQYF. CDR3 nucleotides: TGTGCCAGCAGTTACGATCTCTACGAGCAGTACTTC.

In this sample, this clonotype turned up a few times. This sequence joins TRBV4-3 and TRBJ2-1; TRBD2 matches at 9 bases. CDR3 length equals 16 residues. Germline values: CDR1 LGHNA, CDR2 YSLEER. V shed 0 bases and J 9 bases; nucleotides not matched to a gene: 9. CDR3 protein: CASSQDSAGGLGEQFF. The CDR3 DNA sequence: TGCGCCAGCAGCCAAGATTCGGCGGGGGGGCTTGGTGAGCAGTTCTTC.

The sample holds many counts of this clonotype. The chain couples TRBV28 to TRBJ2-2, with 11 bases that match TRBD2. The germline V gene has CDR1 MDHEN and CDR2 SYDVKM. The CDR3 extends over 19 amino acids. Trimming removed 5 bases from V and 1 base from J; junction bases left unmatched: 12. The CDR3 sequence is CASSLPSGGLIKNTGELFF. The CDR3 DNA is TGTGCCAGCAGTCTGCCTAGCGGGGGGCTCATAAAGAACACCGGGGAGCTGTTTTTT.

This clonotype was found many times. The chain links TRBV5-5 to TRBJ2-7; D not resolved. The CDR3 length is 11 residues. V was shortened by 2 bases and J by 7 bases, with 7 bases between the two germline ends. The germline gives CDR1 SGHKS, CDR2 YYEKEE (reference sequence). The CDR3 spells CASSFISEQYF. The CDR3, as DNA: TGTGCCAGCAGCTTTATTAGTGAGCAGTACTTC. Looking up the rest from reference TRBV5-5 and TRBJ2-7 gives the full variable domain: DAGVTQSPTHLIKTRGQQVTLRCSPISGHKSVSWYQQVLGQGPQFIFQYYEKEERGRGNFPDRFSARQFPNYSSELNVNALLLGDSALYLCASSFISEQYFGPGTRLTVT.

This clonotype was seen more than once but under ten times. The chain uses TRBV7-2 and TRBJ2-2, with TRBD2 matching 7 bases. CDR3 length equals 17 residues. V lost 0 bases, J lost 4 bases, and 8 bases stayed unmatched. The germline CDR1 and CDR2 sequences are SGHTA and FQGNSA. The CDR3 region is CASSLAFSGRGTGELFF. The DNA for the CDR3 is TGTGCCAGCAGCTTAGCCTTCTCGGGGAGGGGCACCGGGGAGCTGTTTTTT.

This clonotype occurred a few times. The chain couples TRBV29-1 to TRBJ2-1; TRBD2 is a possible D gene (6 bases). This CDR3 is built from 10 residues. V lost 7 bases and J 12 bases, leaving 13 bases between the germline ends. CDR1 SQVTM and CDR2 ANQGSEA come from the germline V gene. CDR3 coding DNA: TGCAGCGCAGAGGAGGGTAGGCAGTTCTTC. It specifies CSAEEGRQFF.

This clonotype was counted between two and nine times. The chain carries TRBV6-2 or TRBV6-3 and TRBJ2-7; D gene uncertain. Germline values: CDR1 MNHEY, CDR2 SVGEGT. This CDR3 has 13 residues. The ends were cut back, 6 bases at V and 1 base at J, with 10 bases in the middle. CDR3 sequence reads: CASSWTLSYEQYF. In nucleotides, the CDR3 is TGTGCCAGCAGCTGGACCCTTTCCTACGAGCAGTACTTC.

V is TRBV4-2 and J is TRBJ1-1; D unresolved. Germline assignment: CDR1 LGHNA and CDR2 YNFKEQ. V lost 0 bases and J 2 bases, leaving 10 bases between the germline ends. The CDR3 loop spans 15 amino acids. The CDR3, as DNA: TGTGCCAGCAGCCAAGATGGGCTTAGTAACACTGAAGCTTTCTTT. Residues: CASSQDGLSNTEAFF.

The chain recombines TRBV6-1 with TRBJ1-2; D might be TRBD1 (5 bases). Germline-derived CDR1 and CDR2 are MNHNS and SASEGT. The CDR3 spans 15 residues. Trimming stripped 7 bases from V and 7 bases from J, with 22 bases between. CDR3 protein: CASTPTSSREGGYTF. CDR3 coding DNA: TGTGCCAGCACCCCTACGTCAAGCAGGGAAGGTGGCTACACCTTC.

In this sample, this clonotype turned up a few times. The chain couples TRBV7-8 to TRBJ2-2, with D maybe TRBD1 (5 bases). V was cut by 6 bases and J by 6 bases, with 17 bases left in between. The CDR3 is 15 residues long. CDR1 and CDR2 from the germline V gene are SGHVS and FQNEAQ. CDR3 sequence (DNA): TGTGCCAGCAGTCCTAAAGGGGCGACTCCCGGGGAGCTGTTTTTT. Translated, it gives CASSPKGATPGELFF.

This clonotype was seen a few times. The V gene is TRBV11-3, the J gene TRBJ1-2, with D possibly TRBD1 on 5 matching bases. The ends were cut back, 5 bases at V and 2 bases at J, with 15 bases in the middle. Germline-derived CDR1 and CDR2 are SGHNT and YENEEA. The CDR3 length is 15 residues. CDR3 DNA: TGTGCCAGCAGCCCTCCCGGGACGTCGAACTATGGCTACACCTTC. Amino acids: CASSPPGTSNYGYTF.

The chain links TRBV30 to TRBJ1-1; perhaps TRBD1 as D (5 bases). Trimming left V 3 bases short and J 0 bases short, with 14 bases between. The CDR3 totals 15 residues. In germline, CDR1 is GTSNPN, CDR2 SVGIG (reference sequence). CDR3 region: CAWREEGWMNTEAFF. The CDR3 bases are TGTGCCTGGAGGGAAGAGGGGTGGATGAACACTGAAGCTTTCTTT.

This chain uses TRBV29-1 with TRBJ2-3, with D unclear. The CDR3 is made up of 13 amino acids. Trimming stripped 4 bases from V and 2 bases from J, with 10 bases between. Germline assignment: CDR1 SQVTM and CDR2 ANQGSEA. The CDR3 DNA reads TGCAGCGTTGGGCCCAAGCCCACAGATACGCAGTATTTT. It codes for CSVGPKPTDTQYF.

Many counts were recorded for this clonotype. The chain carries TRBV28 and TRBJ2-4, with a tentative D call TRBD2 (5 bases). Per the germline V gene, CDR1 is MDHEN and CDR2 is SYDVKM. The CDR3 spans 18 residues. Between the trimmed V and J ends, which lost 3 bases and 1 base, there was a span of 19 bases. CDR3 amino acids: CASSFFPRASPAKNIQYF. The CDR3 nucleotides are TGTGCCAGCAGTTTTTTTCCGCGGGCCTCCCCGGCCAAAAACATTCAGTACTTC.

A few counts support this clonotype. This chain connects TRBV20-1 to TRBJ2-1; 9 bases map to TRBD1. The ends lost 5 bases at V and 5 bases at J; junction bases unmatched: 13. CDR1 DFQATT and CDR2 SNEGSKA come from the germline V gene (reference sequence). The CDR3 covers 16 residues. In nucleotides, the CDR3 is TGCAGTGCTCCCGACAGGGGGAGACAATTTAACAATGAGCAGTTCTTC. Its translation: CSAPDRGRQFNNEQFF.

The V and J genes are TRBV12-3 or TRBV12-4 and TRBJ2-1; 7 bases map to TRBD2. The CDR3 has 15 amino acids. The V gene end was trimmed by 5 bases and the J gene end by 7 bases; junction bases not matched to a gene: 11. In DNA, the CDR3 is TGTGCCAGCAGTCAGACTAGCCCCAGCTCTAATGAGCAGTTCTTC. Its protein product is CASSQTSPSSNEQFF.